A single sample is the source of the 16 T cell receptor beta chains below, sequenced in a study of shared clonotypes between healthy human individuals. Terminally differentiated effector memory CD45RA+ cells were excluded by CCR7 positive selection of CD45RO-negative cells. The data were produced by immunoSEQ multiplex PCR, yet TCRdb's version contains in-frame clones alone and is incomplete. The sample lists roughly 2,000,000 clones, about 95% occurring once. Sequenced input: naive CD8+ T cells sorted from blood. These TCRs come from a man younger than 30 in good health.

CDR3 DNA sequence: TGTGCCAGCAGCTTAGTAGTGCGGTCCAATGAGCAGTTCTTC. Its translation is CASSLVVRSNEQFF. This chain connects TRBV11-2 to TRBJ2-1; the D is unclear. The CDR3 length is 14 residues. Germline V gives CDR1 SGHAT, CDR2 FQNNGV. V shed 1 base and J shed 6 bases, with 10 bases lying between them.

This rearrangement joins TRBV28 to TRBJ2-2; D possibly corresponds to TRBD1 (5 bases). Germline loops: CDR1 MDHEN, CDR2 SYDVKM. The V gene lost 4 bases and the J gene lost 10 bases, with 16 bases spanning the gap. The CDR3 length is 14 residues. This CDR3 reads CASSSGFYEEELFF. As DNA, the CDR3 is TGTGCCAGCAGTTCAGGGTTCTATGAGGAGGAGCTGTTTTTT. The whole variable domain, remainder taken from reference TRBV28 and TRBJ2-2, is DVKVTQSSRYLVKRTGEKVFLECVQDMDHENMFWYRQDPGLGLRLIYFSYDVKMKEKGDIPEGYSVSREKKERFSLILESASTNQTSMYLCASSSGFYEEELFFGEGSRLTVL.

This clone occurred once. The same CDR3 arises from other DNA sequences in this sample as well. The V gene is TRBV5-6, the J gene TRBJ2-1; 8 positions agree with TRBD1. Germline lookup yields CDR1 SGHDT and CDR2 YYEEEE. The CDR3 is made up of 14 amino acids. V dropped 0 bases and J dropped 7; count of bases not matched to a gene: 3. In DNA form, the CDR3 reads TGTGCCAGCAGCTTGGGACAGGGGAGGAATGAGCAGTTCTTC. Translating it yields CASSLGQGRNEQFF.

V is TRBV13 and J is TRBJ2-5, with 9 bases fitting TRBD2. V dropped 5 bases and J dropped 3; count of bases not matched to a gene: 7. From germline, CDR1 is PRHDT and CDR2 FYEKMQ (reference sequence). The CDR3 is 15 residues long. CDR3 DNA sequence: TGTGCCAGCAGCCCATCCGGCGGGGGGGAAGAGACCCAGTACTTC. Its translation: CASSPSGGGEETQYF.

This rearrangement joins TRBV5-4 to TRBJ2-1, with D maybe TRBD1 (6 bases). CDR1 is SGHNT, CDR2 YYREEE, per germline (reference sequence). The CDR3 runs to 14 residues. The V gene lost 4 bases and the J gene lost 10 bases, with 18 bases spanning the gap. For the CDR3, the DNA is TGTGCCAGCAGCCCCGTCAGGGGCGTGGGGGAGCAGTTCTTC. Translated: CASSPVRGVGEQFF.

The chain carries TRBV5-6 and TRBJ2-1, with 10 nucleotides matching TRBD1. This CDR3 spans 16 amino acids. V shed 4 bases, J shed 9 bases, and the junction held 13 bases outside the gene matches. CDR1 is SGHDT and CDR2 is YYEEEE in the germline V gene. The CDR3 spells CASSLSDRGLFGEQFF. DNA for the CDR3: TGTGCCAGCAGCCTTTCCGACAGGGGGCTTTTCGGTGAGCAGTTCTTC.

The V and J genes are TRBV7-9 and TRBJ2-1; D is ambiguous. This CDR3 comprises 14 residues. The germline V gene encodes CDR1 SEHNR and CDR2 FQNEAQ (reference sequence). V was pared by 1 base and J by 8 bases, with 12 bases between. As DNA, the CDR3 is TGTGCCAGCAGCTTAGAGTCCGTTGCGGATGAGCAGTTCTTC. Its protein is CASSLESVADEQFF.

The gene calls are TRBV19 and TRBJ2-1; D not resolved. Germline CDR1 reads LNHDA; CDR2 reads SQIVND (reference sequence). Trimming shortened V by 5 bases and J by 0 bases, and 11 bases separated the two germline ends. This CDR3 contains 15 residues. The CDR3 region is CASSGLFDSYNEQFF. CDR3 DNA: TGTGCCAGTAGTGGGTTGTTCGACTCCTACAATGAGCAGTTCTTC.

The chain uses TRBV9 and TRBJ2-3, with 9 bases aligning to TRBD2. This CDR3 region has 16 residues. Germline CDR1 is SGDLS and CDR2 is YYNGEE. The trim removed 4 bases at V and 1 base at J, leaving 7 bases unmatched. CDR3 nucleotide sequence: TGTGCCAGCAGCCCTGAAGCGGGGGGAGGCACAGATACGCAGTATTTT. Amino acid sequence: CASSPEAGGGTDTQYF.

The rearrangement uses TRBV6-1 and TRBJ2-5; D is undetermined. The CDR3 is 13 amino acids. Trimming shortened V by 0 bases and J by 4 bases, and 6 bases separated the two germline ends. Germline V gene data show CDR1 as MNHNS and CDR2 as SASEGT. CDR3 sequence reads: CASSEALLETQYF. CDR3 in DNA: TGTGCCAGCAGTGAAGCGCTTCTAGAGACCCAGTACTTC.

The chain joins TRBV10-3 to TRBJ2-7; possibly TRBD2 for D (6 bases). The V and J ends lost 3 bases and 7 bases respectively, with 13 bases between them. Germline loops: CDR1 ENHRY, CDR2 SYGVKD. CDR3 size: 13 residues. DNA for the CDR3: TGTGCCATCAGTGATCTTAAGGGAGGTGAGCAGTACTTC. It codes for CAISDLKGGEQYF.

V usage is TRBV13 and J usage is TRBJ2-5; 15 bases are shared with TRBD2. This CDR3 contains 18 residues. Germline V gene data show CDR1 as PRHDT and CDR2 as FYEKMQ (reference sequence). J gave up 5 bases and V 4 bases, and 11 bases lay outside the gene matches. The CDR3 sequence is CASSYSLGLAGGLETQYF. CDR3 coding DNA: TGTGCCAGCAGCTATTCCTTAGGACTAGCGGGAGGGTTGGAGACCCAGTACTTC.

A few counts support this clone. The V and J genes are TRBV30 and TRBJ1-5; 8 bases match TRBD1. The CDR3 runs to 14 residues. Germline V gives CDR1 GTSNPN, CDR2 SVGIG (reference sequence). The V gene end was trimmed by 5 bases and the J gene end by 2 bases; junction bases not matched to a gene: 5. The CDR3 here is CAWDPGQGNQPQHF. The CDR3, as DNA: TGTGCCTGGGACCCGGGACAGGGCAATCAGCCCCAGCATTTT.

The chain employs TRBV4-1 and TRBJ2-7, with D uncertain. The V gene lost 1 base and the J gene lost 4 bases, with 11 bases spanning the gap. The CDR3 sequence is 14 residues long. CDR1 is MGHRA and CDR2 is YSYEKL in the germline V gene. The CDR3 protein is CASSQVGFSYEQYF. In DNA, the CDR3 is TGCGCCAGCAGCCAAGTAGGCTTCTCTTACGAGCAGTACTTC.

The chain joins TRBV9 to TRBJ2-2; 9 nucleotides match TRBD2. The V gene end was trimmed by 4 bases and the J gene end by 4 bases; junction bases not matched to a gene: 8. Germline CDR1 SGDLS, CDR2 YYNGEE. The CDR3 sequence is 16 residues long. CDR3 nucleotides: TGTGCCAGCAGCAACCCTAGCGGGGTGAGCACCGGGGAGCTGTTTTTT. This translates into CASSNPSGVSTGELFF.

The chain joins TRBV2 to TRBJ1-4, with a possible D match to TRBD1 (5 bases). Germline CDR1 and CDR2: SNHLY and FYNNEI. The V end lost 6 bases, the J end lost 4 bases, and 15 bases lay between the germline ends. The CDR3 runs 15 residues. CDR3 DNA: TGTGCCAGCAGCCAAACAGGCGAGGATAATGAAAAACTGTTTTTT. Translated, it gives CASSQTGEDNEKLFF.